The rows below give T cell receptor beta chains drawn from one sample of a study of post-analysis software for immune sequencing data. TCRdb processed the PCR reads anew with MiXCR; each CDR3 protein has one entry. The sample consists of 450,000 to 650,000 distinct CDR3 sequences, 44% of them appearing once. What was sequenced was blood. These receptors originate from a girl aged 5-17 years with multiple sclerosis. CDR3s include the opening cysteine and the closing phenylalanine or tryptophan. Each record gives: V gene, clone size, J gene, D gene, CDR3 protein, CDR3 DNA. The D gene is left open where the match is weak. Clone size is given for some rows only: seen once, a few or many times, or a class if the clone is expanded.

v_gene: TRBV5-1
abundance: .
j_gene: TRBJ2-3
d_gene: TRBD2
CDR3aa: CASSLLGLAGETDTQYF
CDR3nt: TGCGCCAGCAGCTTATTGGGACTAGCGGGGGAGACAGATACGCAGTATTTT

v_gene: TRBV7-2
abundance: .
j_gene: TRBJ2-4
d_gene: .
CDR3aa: CASSLGAKPNIQYF
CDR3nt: TGTGCCAGCAGCTTAGGTGCTAAGCCAAACATTCAGTACTTC

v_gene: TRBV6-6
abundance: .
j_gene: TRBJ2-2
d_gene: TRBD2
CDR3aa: CASSYRGLASAGELFF
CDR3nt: TGTGCCAGCAGTTACCGGGGACTAGCGAGCGCCGGGGAGCTGTTTTTT

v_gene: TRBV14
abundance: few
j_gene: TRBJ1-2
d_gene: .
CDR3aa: CASSQGDPYYGYTF
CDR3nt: TGTGCCAGCAGCCAAGGAGATCCTTACTATGGCTACACCTTC

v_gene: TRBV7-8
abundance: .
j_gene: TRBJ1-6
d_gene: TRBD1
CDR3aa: CASSARDSSYNSPLHF
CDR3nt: TGTGCCAGCAGCGCCCGGGACAGCTCCTATAATTCACCCCTCCACTTT

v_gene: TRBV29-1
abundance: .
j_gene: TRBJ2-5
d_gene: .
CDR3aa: CSVRSVRETQYF
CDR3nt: TGCAGCGTTCGGTCGGTCCGGGAGACCCAGTACTTC

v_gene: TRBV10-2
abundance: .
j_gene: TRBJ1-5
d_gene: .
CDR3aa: CASSDPGLLEPQHF
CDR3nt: TGCGCCAGCAGTGACCCGGGACTCCTCGAGCCCCAGCATTTT

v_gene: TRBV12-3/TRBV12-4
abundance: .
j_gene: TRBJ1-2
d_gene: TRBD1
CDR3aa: CASTSARGVIGGYTF
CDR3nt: TGTGCCAGCACCTCGGCCAGGGGGGTAATCGGTGGCTACACCTTC

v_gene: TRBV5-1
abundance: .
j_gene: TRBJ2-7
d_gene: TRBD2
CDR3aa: CASSPKASGTYEQDF
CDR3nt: TGCGCCAGCAGCCCGAAGGCTAGCGGTACCTACGAGCAGGACTTC

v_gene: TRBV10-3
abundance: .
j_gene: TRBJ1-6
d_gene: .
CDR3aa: CAISAQPSYNSPLHF
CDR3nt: TGTGCCATCAGTGCACAGCCTTCCTATAATTCACCCCTCCACTTT

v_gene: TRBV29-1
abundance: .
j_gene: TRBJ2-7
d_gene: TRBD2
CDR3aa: CSTPGLAGEGVSYEQYF
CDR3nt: TGCAGCACTCCGGGACTAGCGGGAGAGGGGGTCTCCTACGAGCAGTACTTC

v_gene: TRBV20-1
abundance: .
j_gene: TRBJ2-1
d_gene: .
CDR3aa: CSAYRDPTSNEQFF
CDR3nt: TGCAGTGCCTACAGAGATCCGACTTCTAATGAGCAGTTCTTC

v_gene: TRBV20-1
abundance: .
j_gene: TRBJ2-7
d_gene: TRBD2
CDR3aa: CSARVLAGAGGQYF
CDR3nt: TGCAGTGCCAGAGTTCTAGCGGGAGCAGGGGGGCAGTACTTC

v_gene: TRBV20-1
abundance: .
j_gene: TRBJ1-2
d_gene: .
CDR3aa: CSARPRVNYTF
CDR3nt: TGCAGTGCTAGGCCCAGGGTGAACTACACCTTC

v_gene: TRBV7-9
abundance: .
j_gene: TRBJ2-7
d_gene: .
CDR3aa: CASSLGLGGDEQYF
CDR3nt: TGTGCCAGCAGCTTAGGGTTAGGGGGAGACGAGCAGTACTTC

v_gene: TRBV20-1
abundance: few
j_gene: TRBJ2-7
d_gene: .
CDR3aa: CSADSDGVYEQYF
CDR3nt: TGCAGTGCAGACTCGGACGGGGTCTACGAGCAGTACTTC

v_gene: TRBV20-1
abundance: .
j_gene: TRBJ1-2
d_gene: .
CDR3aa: CSATTRAGYGYTF
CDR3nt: TGCAGTGCTACCACGAGGGCGGGCTATGGCTACACCTTC

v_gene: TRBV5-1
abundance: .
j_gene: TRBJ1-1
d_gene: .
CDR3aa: CASSWTLSGTEAFF
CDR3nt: TGCGCCAGCAGCTGGACCCTCTCCGGGACTGAAGCTTTCTTT

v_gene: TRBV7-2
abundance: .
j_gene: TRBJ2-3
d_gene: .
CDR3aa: CASSPPWDSADTQYF
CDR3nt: TGTGCCAGCAGCCCGCCGTGGGATAGTGCAGATACGCAGTATTTT

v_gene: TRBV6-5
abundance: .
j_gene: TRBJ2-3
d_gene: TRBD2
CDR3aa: CASSYPGLAGGPTSTDTQYF
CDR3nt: TGTGCCAGCAGTTACCCGGGACTAGCGGGAGGGCCAACCAGCACAGATACGCAGTATTTT

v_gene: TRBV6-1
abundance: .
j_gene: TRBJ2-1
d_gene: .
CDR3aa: CASSLGRDNNEQFF
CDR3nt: TGTGCCAGCAGCCTGGGACGAGATAACAATGAGCAGTTCTTC

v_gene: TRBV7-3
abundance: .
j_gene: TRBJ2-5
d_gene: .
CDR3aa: CASSLLGTREETQYF
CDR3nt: TGTGCCAGCAGCTTACTCGGGACACGGGAAGAGACCCAGTACTTC

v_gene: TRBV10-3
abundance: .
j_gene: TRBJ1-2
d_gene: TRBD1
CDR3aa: CAISVSGQGANYGYTF
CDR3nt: TGTGCCATCAGTGTCTCCGGACAGGGAGCTAACTATGGCTACACCTTC

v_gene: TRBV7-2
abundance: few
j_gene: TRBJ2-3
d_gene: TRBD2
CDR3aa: CASSLGPAGAKSTDTQYF
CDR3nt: TGTGCCAGCAGCTTAGGCCCAGCGGGAGCTAAAAGCACAGATACGCAGTATTTT

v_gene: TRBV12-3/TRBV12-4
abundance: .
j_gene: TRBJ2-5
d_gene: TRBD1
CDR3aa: CASSRTGVETQYF
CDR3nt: TGTGCCAGCAGCCGGACAGGGGTTGAGACCCAGTACTTC

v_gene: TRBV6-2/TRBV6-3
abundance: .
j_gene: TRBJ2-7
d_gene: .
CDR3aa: CASSYNFDAEGNPYEQYF
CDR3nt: TGTGCCAGCAGTTACAACTTTGATGCGGAGGGGAATCCCTACGAGCAGTACTTC

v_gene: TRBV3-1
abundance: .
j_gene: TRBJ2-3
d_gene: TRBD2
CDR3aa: CASTGGGTHTQYF
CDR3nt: TGTGCCAGCACGGGGGGTGGCACACATACGCAGTATTTT

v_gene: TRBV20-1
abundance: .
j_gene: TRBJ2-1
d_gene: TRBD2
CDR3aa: CSAREASGRGEQFF
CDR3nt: TGCAGTGCTAGAGAGGCTAGCGGGAGGGGTGAGCAGTTCTTC